The 3 T cell receptor beta chains below were found in one sample sequenced in a study of human versus mouse CDR3 diversity and MHC coevolution. TCRdb keeps only in-frame clones here, not all; method: immunoSEQ multiplex PCR. The sample lists over 60,000 clones, roughly 92% occurring once. The specimen sequenced was naive CD4+ T cells from blood. The subset: CD45RO-negative CD62L-positive naive CD4 T cells. The source of these receptors is a person between 25 and 70 years old in good health.

This chain connects TRBV11-2 to TRBJ2-7; D uncertain. Trimming removed 0 bases from V and 2 bases from J, with 8 bases in between. The CDR3 extends over 14 amino acids. Germline loops: CDR1 SGHAT, CDR2 FQNNGV. The CDR3 coding sequence is TGTGCCAGCAGCTTAGATACTTTAACCTACGAGCAGTACTTC. This codes for CASSLDTLTYEQYF.

The gene calls are TRBV2 and TRBJ2-7; TRBD1 aligns across 9 bases. Germline trimming cut 8 bases from V and 6 bases from J; bases unmatched to any gene: 8. Germline loops: CDR1 SNHLY, CDR2 FYNNEI. CDR3 size: 13 residues. CDR3: CASGDRERSEQYF. CDR3 bases: TGTGCCAGCGGGGACAGGGAGAGATCCGAGCAGTACTTC.

The chain couples TRBV10-1 to TRBJ2-5; 9 nucleotides agree with TRBD2. V lost 3 bases and J lost 5; bases outside the gene matches: 4. This CDR3 is 14 amino acids long. Looked up from germline, CDR1 is WNHNN and CDR2 is SYGVQD (reference sequence). The CDR3 nucleotides read TGCGCCAGCAGTGATCCTAGCGGGAAGGAGACCCAGTACTTC. Translation gives CASSDPSGKETQYF.